The clone carrying this T cell receptor beta chain was observed a few times. After removal of 0 bases from V and 5 bases from J, the junction contained 6 bases not matched to a gene. The CDR3 covers 15 residues. CDR1 and CDR2 from the germline V gene are DFQATT and SNEGSKA (reference sequence). The entry originates in a study of T-cell memory formation after mild COVID-19. MiXCR, run by TCRdb on the 5' RACE reads, gives a single entry per CDR3 protein. The sample has under 550,000 distinct CDR3 sequences, approximately 18% seen once. The receptor comes from a man aged 18 to 29 who had mild COVID-19 (a few samples of this study predate the infection). Cell type and time point are not known. The sequenced sample consisted of PBMCs or a T cell subset sorted from them (not recorded which). V is TRBV20-1 and J is TRBJ2-2; 7 nucleotides align to TRBD1. Here the CDR3 reads CSARDFSRGTGELFF. The CDR3 DNA follows: TGCAGTGCTAGAGATTTCTCCAGGGGGACCGGGGAGCTGTTTTTT.